The source of this T cell receptor beta chain is a study of Graves' ophthalmopathy and Graves' hyperthyroidism. Trimming took off 7 bases at V and 5 bases at J, with 21 bases between the two ends. This CDR3 spans 16 amino acids. In germline, CDR1 is SNHLY, CDR2 FYNNEI. This clonotype was counted only a few times. RNA transcripts were the source from which TCR beta CDR3 regions were amplified. RT-PCR in the first round used HTBI primers; a second-round multiplex PCR followed. TCRdb independently ran MiXCR on the multiplex PCR reads; one entry per CDR3 protein. The data hold roughly 1.1 million distinct CDR3 sequences, with about 40% observed a single time.

V and J are TRBV2 and TRBJ1-5; D is perhaps TRBD1 (5 bases). This receptor was obtained from an adult man with Graves' hyperthyroidism. The sequenced sample was peripheral blood or thyroid tissue (not recorded which). CDR3 protein: CASNLRSGVADQPQHF. The CDR3 DNA follows: TGTGCCAGCAACTTACGGTCGGGGGTCGCAGATCAGCCCCAGCATTTT.